This entry describes one T cell receptor beta chain. Its antigen is unidentified. The record originates from a study of cytomegalovirus exposure and HLA in healthy donors. PCR amplification relied on 60 Vbeta primers (plus 13 Jbeta primers). Clones were sequenced by immunoSEQ multiplex PCR, and TCRdb holds only the in-frame ones, with some missing. This sample has roughly 190,000 clones, with 73% found just once. Germline CDR1 is SGHNT and CDR2 is YENEEA. With 7 bases removed from V and 1 base from J, the gap between germline ends came to 13 bases. The CDR3 extends over 14 amino acids. Overall study results and limits: An analysis was carried out later, and it reportedly showed fewer N-insertions in an Asian-associated ancestry cluster than the approximately 670-donor mean.

Sequencing was done on a sample of PBMCs. V usage is TRBV11-3 and J usage is TRBJ1-1; D gene uncertain. This TCR came from a woman aged 30 to 39 in good health and CMV-seronegative. The CDR3 protein is CASTTQSENTEAFF. The CDR3, as DNA: TGTGCCAGCACCACACAGTCGGAGAACACTGAAGCTTTCTTT.